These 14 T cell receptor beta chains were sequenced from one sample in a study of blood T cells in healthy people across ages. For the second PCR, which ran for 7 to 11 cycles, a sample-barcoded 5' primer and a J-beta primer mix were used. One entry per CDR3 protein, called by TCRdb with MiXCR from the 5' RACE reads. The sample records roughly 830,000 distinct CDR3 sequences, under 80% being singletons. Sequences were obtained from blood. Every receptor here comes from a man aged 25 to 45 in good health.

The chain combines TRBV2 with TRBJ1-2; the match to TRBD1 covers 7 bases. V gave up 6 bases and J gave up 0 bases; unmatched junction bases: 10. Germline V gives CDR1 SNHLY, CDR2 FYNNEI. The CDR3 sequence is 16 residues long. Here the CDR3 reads CASSEPRQGTNYGYTF. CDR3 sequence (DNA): TGTGCCAGCAGCGAACCAAGACAGGGCACTAACTATGGCTACACCTTC.

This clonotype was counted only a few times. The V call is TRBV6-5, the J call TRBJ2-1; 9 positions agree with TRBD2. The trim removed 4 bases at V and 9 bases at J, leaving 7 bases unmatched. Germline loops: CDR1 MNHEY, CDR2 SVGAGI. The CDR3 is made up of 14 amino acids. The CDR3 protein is CASSSALAGTEQFF. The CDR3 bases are TGTGCCAGCAGTTCTGCTCTAGCGGGGACTGAGCAGTTCTTC.

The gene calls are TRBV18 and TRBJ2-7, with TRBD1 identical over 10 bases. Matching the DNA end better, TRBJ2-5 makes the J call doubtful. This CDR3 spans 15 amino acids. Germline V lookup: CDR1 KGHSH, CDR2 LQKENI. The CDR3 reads CASSPPGQGVATQYF. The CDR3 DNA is TGTGCCAGCTCACCACCTGGACAGGGGGTAGCGACCCAGTACTTC.

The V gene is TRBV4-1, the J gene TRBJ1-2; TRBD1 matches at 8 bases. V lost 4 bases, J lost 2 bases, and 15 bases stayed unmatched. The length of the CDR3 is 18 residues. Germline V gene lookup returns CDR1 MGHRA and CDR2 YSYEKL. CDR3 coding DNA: TGCGCCAGCAGCCCCCTTCCTCCTCTGGGACAGGTGAACTATGGCTACACCTTC. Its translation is CASSPLPPLGQVNYGYTF.

The DNA for the CDR3 is TGCAGTGCCCACTCTAGCGGGGGGTCCTACGAGCAGCATTTT. Translation: CSAHSSGGSYEQHF. The J gene is TRBJ2-3, the V gene TRBV20-1, with D tentatively TRBD1 (5 bases). The J call is uncertain, as TRBJ1-5 better fits the DNA end. The CDR3 sequence is 14 residues long. Germline loops: CDR1 DFQATT, CDR2 SNEGSKA (reference sequence).

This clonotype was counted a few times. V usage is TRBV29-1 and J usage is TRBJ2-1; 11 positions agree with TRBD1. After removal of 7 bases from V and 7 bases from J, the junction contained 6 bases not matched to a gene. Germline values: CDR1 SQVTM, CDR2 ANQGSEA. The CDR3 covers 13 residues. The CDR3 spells CSAGQGARNEQFF. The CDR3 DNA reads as TGCAGCGCAGGACAGGGGGCAAGGAATGAGCAGTTCTTC.

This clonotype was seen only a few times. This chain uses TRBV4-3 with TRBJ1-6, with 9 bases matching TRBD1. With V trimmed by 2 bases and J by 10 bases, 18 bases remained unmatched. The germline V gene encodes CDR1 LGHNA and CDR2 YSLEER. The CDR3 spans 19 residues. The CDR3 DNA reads TGCGCCAGCAGCCAAACCCCCGGGACAGGGCCCCGGCCTTGGTCACCCCTCCACTTT. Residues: CASSQTPGTGPRPWSPLHF.

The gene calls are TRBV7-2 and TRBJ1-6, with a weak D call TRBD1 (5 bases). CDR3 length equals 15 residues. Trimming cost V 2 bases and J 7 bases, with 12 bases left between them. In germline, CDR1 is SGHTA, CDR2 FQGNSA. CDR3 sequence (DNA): TGTGCCAGCAGCTTAACCCACAGGTGGAATTCACCCCTCCACTTT. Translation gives CASSLTHRWNSPLHF.

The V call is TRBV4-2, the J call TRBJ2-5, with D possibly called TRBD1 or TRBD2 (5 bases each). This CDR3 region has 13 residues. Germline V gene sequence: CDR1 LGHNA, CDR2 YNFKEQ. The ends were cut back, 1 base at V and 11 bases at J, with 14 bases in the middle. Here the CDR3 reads CASSQAGTGEQYF. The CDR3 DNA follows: TGTGCCAGCAGCCAAGCCGGGACCGGTGAGCAGTACTTC.

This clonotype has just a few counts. The CDR3 DNA sequence: TGTGCCAGCAGGACGGGGACAGGGGAAGAGACCCAGTACTTC. Its translation: CASRTGTGEETQYF. This chain joins TRBV12-3 or TRBV12-4 and TRBJ2-5; 10 bases fit TRBD1. This CDR3 region has 14 residues. V shed 6 bases and J 3 bases; nucleotides not matched to a gene: 4.

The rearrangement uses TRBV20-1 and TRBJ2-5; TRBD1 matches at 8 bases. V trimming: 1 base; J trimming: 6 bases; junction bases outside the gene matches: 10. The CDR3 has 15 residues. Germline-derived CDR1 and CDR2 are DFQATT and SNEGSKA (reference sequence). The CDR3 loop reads CSARGGQGPVKTQYF. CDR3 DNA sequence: TGCAGTGCTAGAGGCGGACAGGGACCTGTAAAGACCCAGTACTTC.

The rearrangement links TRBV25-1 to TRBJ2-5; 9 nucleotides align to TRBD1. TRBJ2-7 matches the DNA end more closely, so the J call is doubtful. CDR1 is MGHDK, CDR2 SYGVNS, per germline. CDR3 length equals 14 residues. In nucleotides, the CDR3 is TGTGCCAGCAGTCTGGGGACAGGGATTTTCGAGCAGTACTTC. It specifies CASSLGTGIFEQYF.

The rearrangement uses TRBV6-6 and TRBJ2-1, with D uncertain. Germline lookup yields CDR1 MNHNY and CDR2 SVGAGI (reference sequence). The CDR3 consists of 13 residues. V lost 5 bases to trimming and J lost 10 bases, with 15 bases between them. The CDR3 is CASSDMGQSEQFF. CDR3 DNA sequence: TGTGCCAGCAGTGATATGGGCCAATCAGAGCAGTTCTTC.

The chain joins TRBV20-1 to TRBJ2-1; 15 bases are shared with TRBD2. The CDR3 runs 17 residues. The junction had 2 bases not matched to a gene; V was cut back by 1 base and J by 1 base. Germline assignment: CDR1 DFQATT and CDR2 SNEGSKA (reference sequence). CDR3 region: CSARGTSGGVSYNEQFF. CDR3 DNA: TGCAGTGCTAGAGGGACTAGCGGGGGGGTTTCCTACAATGAGCAGTTCTTC.